These T cell receptor beta chains were read from a single sample in a study of shared clonotypes between healthy human individuals. Profiling relied on immunoSEQ multiplex PCR, and the TCRdb table lists in-frame clones only, not all of them. There are under 2,500,000 clones in the sample; approximately 94% occur only once, and roughly 0.13% lies in the top ten. Input material: naive CD4+ T cells sorted from blood. These receptors were taken from a man younger than 30 in good health. Both conserved end residues are part of each CDR3. The order of the fields is J gene, V gene, clone size, D gene, CDR3 protein, CDR3 DNA. The D gene is left open where the match is weak. Size is omitted from some rows. Given values are once, few, many or a class for expanded clones.

TRBJ2-7 TRBV7-3 NA TRBD1 CASSPQPGTGVDEQYF TGTGCCAGCAGCCCTCAGCCCGGGACAGGGGTTGACGAGCAGTACTTC
TRBJ1-6 TRBV30 NA NA CAWTEKGTLHF TGTGCCTGGACGGAGAAGGGGACCCTCCACTTT
TRBJ1-6 TRBV6-1 NA NA CASSEAGLSPLHF TGTGCCAGCAGTGAGGCAGGGTTATCACCCCTCCACTTT
TRBJ1-1 TRBV30 NA NA CAWSQDKDGEAFF TGTGCCTGGAGTCAGGACAAGGACGGTGAAGCTTTCTTT
TRBJ2-3 TRBV14 NA NA CASSQDDSLYADTQYF TGTGCCAGCAGCCAAGATGACTCCCTCTACGCAGATACGCAGTATTTT
TRBJ2-2 TRBV5-1 NA NA CASSVLSGKVAGELFF TGCGCCAGCAGCGTTCTGTCAGGGAAGGTGGCCGGGGAGCTGTTTTTT
TRBJ2-7 TRBV27 once TRBD1 CASSGNRGTSSSYEQYF TGTGCCAGCTCGGGGAACAGGGGGACGAGCAGCTCCTACGAGCAGTACTTC
TRBJ1-5 TRBV10-3 NA TRBD1 CAIGVGGQNNQPQHF TGTGCCATCGGGGTTGGGGGACAGAACAATCAGCCCCAGCATTTT
TRBJ1-3 TRBV7-4 NA NA CASSLAGHRPPAGNTIYF TGTGCCAGCAGCTTAGCAGGACACCGGCCCCCGGCTGGAAACACCATATATTTT
TRBJ2-1 TRBV5-1 once NA CASSFDHSSYNEQFF TGCGCCAGCAGCTTTGATCACAGCTCCTACAATGAGCAGTTCTTC
TRBJ2-5 TRBV27 NA TRBD2 CASSSLSGGRTETQYF TGTGCCAGCAGTTCTCTCTCGGGGGGACGTACAGAGACCCAGTACTTC
TRBJ1-6 TRBV10-2 NA NA CASSVPPGGSSYNSPLHF TGCGCCAGCAGTGTCCCCCCGGGGGGAAGCTCCTATAATTCACCCCTCCACTTT
TRBJ2-7 TRBV5-4 NA TRBD1 CASSLPDRAPYEQYF TGTGCCAGCAGCTTACCGGACAGGGCCCCCTACGAGCAGTACTTC
TRBJ1-5 TRBV6-6 NA NA CASSPPSNQPQHF TGTGCCAGCAGTCCCCCTTCGAATCAGCCCCAGCATTTT